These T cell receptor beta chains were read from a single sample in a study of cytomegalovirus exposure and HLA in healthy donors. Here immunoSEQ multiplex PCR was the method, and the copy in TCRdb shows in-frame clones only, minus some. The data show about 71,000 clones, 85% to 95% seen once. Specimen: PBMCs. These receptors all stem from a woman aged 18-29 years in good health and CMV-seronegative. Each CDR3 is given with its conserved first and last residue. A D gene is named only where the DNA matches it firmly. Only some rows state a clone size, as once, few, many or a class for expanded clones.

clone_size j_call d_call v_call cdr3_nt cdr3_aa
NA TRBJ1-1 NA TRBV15 TGTGCCACCAGCAGAGGTTTTCCGAGGAACACTGAAGCTTTCTTT CATSRGFPRNTEAFF
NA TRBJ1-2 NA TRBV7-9 TGTGCCAGCAGCCGCCGGGACAAGGAGTATGGCTACACCTTC CASSRRDKEYGYTF
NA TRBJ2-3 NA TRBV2 TGTGCCAGCACCAACCTCAGGGCAGATACGCAGTATTTT CASTNLRADTQYF
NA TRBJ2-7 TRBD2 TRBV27 TGTGCCAGCAGCTACCCGGGTAGCGGGGGCGAGGAGGACGAGCAGTACTTC CASSYPGSGGEEDEQYF
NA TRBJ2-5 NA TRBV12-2 TGTGCAAGTCGCTTAGCGGGTGCAGGGGGCGAAGAGACCCAGTACTTC CASRLAGAGGEETQYF
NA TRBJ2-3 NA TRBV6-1 TGTGCCAGCAAAGAAGGGGGACGGGGAGATACGCAGTATTTT CASKEGGRGDTQYF
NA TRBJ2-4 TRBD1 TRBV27 TGTGCCAGCAGTCAGGCCGGGACAGGGTCGGCCAAAAACATTCAGTACTTC CASSQAGTGSAKNIQYF
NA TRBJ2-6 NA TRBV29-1 TGCAGACGGGGGTCTGGGGCCAACGTCCTGACTTTC CRRGSGANVLTF
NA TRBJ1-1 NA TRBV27 TGTGCCAGCAGTTTAGCGGGGGCTGAAGCTTTCTTT CASSLAGAEAFF
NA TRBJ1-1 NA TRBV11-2 TGTGCCAGCAGCCGCCTCCCGTTGGTGACGGGCACTGAAGCTTTCTTT CASSRLPLVTGTEAFF
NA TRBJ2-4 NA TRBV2 TGTGCCAGCAGTGAAGCGACAGACCTCGGGGCCAAAAACATTCAGTACTTC CASSEATDLGAKNIQYF
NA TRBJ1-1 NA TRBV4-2 TGTGCCAGCAGCCAAGACCCGCAGCTCTGGACCGCAGGGAAAGGGAACACTGAAGCTTTCTTT CASSQDPQLWTAGKGNTEAFF
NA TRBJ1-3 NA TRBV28 TGTGCCAGCAGTTCGGACACCATATATTTT CASSSDTIYF
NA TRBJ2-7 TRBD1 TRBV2 TGTGCCAGCAGCCAACAGGGGGTTGGCTACGAGCAGTACTTC CASSQQGVGYEQYF
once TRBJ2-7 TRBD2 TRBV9 TGTGCCAGCAGCGTGGATAGCGGGGGCTCCTACGAGCAGTACTTC CASSVDSGGSYEQYF
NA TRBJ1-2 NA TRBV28 TGTGCCAGCAGTTTAGAGGAGGATCAGGGCTACACCTTC CASSLEEDQGYTF
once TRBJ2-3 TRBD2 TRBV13 TGTGCCAGCCTACCGCGGGGGGGCACAGATACGCAGTATTTT CASLPRGGTDTQYF
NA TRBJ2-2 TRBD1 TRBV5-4 TGTGCCAGCAGCATCAGGGGGTACACCGGGGAGCTGTTTTTT CASSIRGYTGELFF
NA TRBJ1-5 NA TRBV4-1 TGCGCCAGCAGCCATCCATCCGCGGATCAGCCCCAGCATTTT CASSHPSADQPQHF
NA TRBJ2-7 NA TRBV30 TGTGCCTGGATCAACAGGGATTTTGGCGAGCAGTACTTC CAWINRDFGEQYF
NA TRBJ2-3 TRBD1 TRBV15 TGTGCCACCAGCCGCGGACAGGGGGACACAGATACGCAGTATTTT CATSRGQGDTDTQYF
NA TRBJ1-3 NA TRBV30 TGTGCCTGGCTGCACAGGGCGAGGGGAAACACCATATATTTT CAWLHRARGNTIYF
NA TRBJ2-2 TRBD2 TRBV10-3 TGTGCCATCAGCAACAGCGGGACGAACACCGGGGAGCTGTTTTTT CAISNSGTNTGELFF
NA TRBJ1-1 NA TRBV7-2 TGTGCCAGCGGAGGATCCGGGGCTGAAGCTTTCTTT CASGGSGAEAFF
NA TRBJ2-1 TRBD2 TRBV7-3 TGTGCCAGCAGCCTCAGCGGGAGCTCCTACAATGAGCAGTTCTTC CASSLSGSSYNEQFF
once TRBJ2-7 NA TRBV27 TGTGCCAGCATGGGAGTTACCTACGAGCAGTACTTC CASMGVTYEQYF
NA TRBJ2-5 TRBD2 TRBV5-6 TGTGCCAGCAGCGGGGGGACTAGCGGGAGGAGGGGGCAAGAGACCCAGTACTTC CASSGGTSGRRGQETQYF
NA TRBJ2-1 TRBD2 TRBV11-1 TGTGCCAGCAGCTTCCGGGAGGGCCAACTAGGTGAGCAGTTCTTC CASSFREGQLGEQFF
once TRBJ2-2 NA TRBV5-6 TGTGCCAGCAGCTTGGCGGCAGGCCCCCCCGGGGAGCTGTTTTTT CASSLAAGPPGELFF
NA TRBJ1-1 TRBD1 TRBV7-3 TGTGCCAGCAGGTCCCGGGAGGGGGCGGATACTGAAGCTTTCTTT CASRSREGADTEAFF
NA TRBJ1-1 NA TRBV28 TGTGCCAGCAAGGAGGGGAAGGGTGAAGCTTTCTTT CASKEGKGEAFF
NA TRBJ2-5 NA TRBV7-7 TGTGCCAGCAGCCCCGGACTTTCGGGAGAGACCCAGTACTTC CASSPGLSGETQYF
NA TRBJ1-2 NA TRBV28 TGTGCCAGCAGTTTTCCAGGGCCCGGAGGCTACACCTTC CASSFPGPGGYTF
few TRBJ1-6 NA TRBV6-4 TGTGCCAGCAGAGGGGGGGACGTAGATTCACCCCTCCACTTT CASRGGDVDSPLHF
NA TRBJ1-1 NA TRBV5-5 TGTGCCAGCAGCTCCAGCCCAGGGGCAAACACTGAAGCTTTCTTT CASSSSPGANTEAFF
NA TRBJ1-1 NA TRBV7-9 TGTGCCAGCAGCTTAGGTTTAGGGGCTGAAGCTTTCTTT CASSLGLGAEAFF
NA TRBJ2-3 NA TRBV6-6 TGTGCCAGCAAATATAGCACAGATACGCAGTATTTT CASKYSTDTQYF
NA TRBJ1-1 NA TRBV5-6 TGTGCCAGCAGCTTAGACAGTTTCACTGAAGCTTTCTTT CASSLDSFTEAFF
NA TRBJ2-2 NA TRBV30 TGTGCCTGGAGTGTCCTAGCTCCCGGGGAGCTGTTTTTT CAWSVLAPGELFF
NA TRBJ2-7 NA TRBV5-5 TGTGCCAGCAGCTTGGGAGGTAGCATTCTACAATTGCAGTACTTC CASSLGGSILQLQYF
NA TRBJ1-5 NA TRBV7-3 TGTGCCAGCAGCGGGACTGAATTCAATCAGCCCCAGCATTTT CASSGTEFNQPQHF
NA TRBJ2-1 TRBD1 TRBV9 TGTGCCAGCAGTTCAGGGGGCATCGCCTACAATGAGCAGTTCTTC CASSSGGIAYNEQFF
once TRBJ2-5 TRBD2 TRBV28 TGTGCCAGCAAACGCCCGGGACTAGGGACTCAAGAGACCCAGTACTTC CASKRPGLGTQETQYF
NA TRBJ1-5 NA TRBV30 TGTGCCTGGAGTGTAGCAGCGGGAGGGGATCAGCCCCAGCATTTT CAWSVAAGGDQPQHF
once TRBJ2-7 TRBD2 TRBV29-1 TGCAGCGTCGGACTAGGTGGTTACGAGCAGTACTTC CSVGLGGYEQYF
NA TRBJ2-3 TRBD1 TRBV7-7 TGTGCCAGCAGCTTAGGGTTAGGTGACAGGGGTCCAGATACGCAGTATTTT CASSLGLGDRGPDTQYF
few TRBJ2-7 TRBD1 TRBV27 TGTGCCAGCAGTTCGGGACAGGGGGCCTACGAGCAGTACTTC CASSSGQGAYEQYF
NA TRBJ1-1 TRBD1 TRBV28 TGTGCCAGCAGACCGACGACAGGGGGGGGGACTGAAGCTTTCTTT CASRPTTGGGTEAFF
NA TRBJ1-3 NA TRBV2 TGTGCCAGCAGTGGGACACAGCCCGTCTCTGGAAACACCATATATTTT CASSGTQPVSGNTIYF
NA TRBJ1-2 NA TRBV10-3 TGTGCCATCAGGGACAGAGGGTCGTATGGCTACACCTTC CAIRDRGSYGYTF
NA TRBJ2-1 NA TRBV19 TGTGCCAGTACCATGGGGGGGCTCTCATGGTACAATGAGCAGTTCTTC CASTMGGLSWYNEQFF
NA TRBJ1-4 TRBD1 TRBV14 TGTGCCAGCAGCCACTTCCGGGACAGGAACCCTCTCAAGGAAAAACTGTTTTTT CASSHFRDRNPLKEKLFF
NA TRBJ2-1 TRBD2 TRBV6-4 TGTGCCAGCAGTATAGCGGGAGATTCGGGCAATGAGCAGTTCTTC CASSIAGDSGNEQFF
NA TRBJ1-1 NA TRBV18 TGTGCCAGCTCACCTCCCAGTTCTAGGGGAGAAGCTTTCTTT CASSPPSSRGEAFF
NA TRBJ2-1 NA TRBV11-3 TGTGCCAGCAGCAGATCCAGGGGGAGGATGGTGAATGAGCAGTTCTTC CASSRSRGRMVNEQFF